Detailed here is one TCR beta chain. Its cognate antigen is unknown. V dropped 4 bases and J dropped 8 bases, with 14 bases sitting between them. The germline V gene encodes CDR1 MNHEY and CDR2 SMNVEV (reference sequence). The CDR3 is 13 amino acids. These data come from a study of T-cell memory formation after mild COVID-19. Study as a whole: TCR clusters showed largely donor specificity. General study findings and limits: A balance of CD4 and CD8 characterized clones contracting day 15 to 85, whereas later expanders leaned CD4+.

Constant-segment primers and 5'RACE yielded cDNA libraries for TCR alpha and TCR beta, each carrying sample barcodes and UMIs. In TCRdb, the 5' RACE reads were re-called with MiXCR into one record per CDR3 protein. In the table there are approximately 450,000 distinct CDR3 sequences, roughly 20% of which are singletons. The clonotype was recovered from an adult woman who had mild COVID-19 (a few samples of this study predate the infection). Cell type and time point are not known. Sequencing was done on a sample of PBMCs or a T cell subset sorted from them (not recorded which). The V and J genes are TRBV27 and TRBJ1-1, with D possibly being TRBD1 (6 bases). The CDR3 DNA follows: TGTGCCAGCAGTTCGCGGACAGCCAGCGAAGCTTTCTTT. Protein sequence: CASSSRTASEAFF.